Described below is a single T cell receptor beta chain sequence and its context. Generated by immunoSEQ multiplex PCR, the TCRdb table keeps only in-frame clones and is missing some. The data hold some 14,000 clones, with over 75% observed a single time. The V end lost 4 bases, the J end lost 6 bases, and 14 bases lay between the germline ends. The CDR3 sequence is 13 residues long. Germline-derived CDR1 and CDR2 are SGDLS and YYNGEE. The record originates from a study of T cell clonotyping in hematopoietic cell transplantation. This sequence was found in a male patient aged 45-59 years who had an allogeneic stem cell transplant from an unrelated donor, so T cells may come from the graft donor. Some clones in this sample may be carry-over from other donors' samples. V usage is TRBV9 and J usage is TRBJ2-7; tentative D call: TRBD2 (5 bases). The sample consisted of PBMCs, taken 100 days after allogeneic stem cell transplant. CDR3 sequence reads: CASSLLGDSEQYF. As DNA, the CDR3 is TGTGCCAGCAGCTTACTCGGGGATAGCGAGCAGTACTTC.